The entry that follows covers one TCR beta chain sequence. What it binds is not known. These data originate in a study of cytomegalovirus exposure and HLA in healthy donors. Between the trimmed V and J ends, which lost 2 bases and 1 base, there was a span of 8 bases. The CDR3 length is 13 residues. Germline V gene sequence: CDR1 GTSNPN, CDR2 SVGIG (reference sequence). The PCR had 60 Vbeta and 13 Jbeta primers. The table came from immunoSEQ multiplex PCR; TCRdb's copy has only in-frame clones and leaves some out. Its table records fewer than 85,000 clones. Each donor was nominally healthy when sampled (though unrecorded immune exposures were likely). Findings and caveats of the study: Cytomegalovirus association was assigned to over 150 TCR beta chains. It was reported that the classifier diagnosed cytomegalovirus status with high specificity and sensitivity in both the original and validation cohorts.

The clonotype originates from a man younger than 40 in good health and CMV-seronegative. This chain connects TRBV30 to TRBJ1-1; D is ambiguous. Sequences were obtained from PBMCs. The CDR3 sequence: CAWSYLRNTEAFF. Here the CDR3 DNA reads TGTGCCTGGAGTTATCTACGGAACACTGAAGCTTTCTTT.